The sequence of this T cell receptor beta chain was determined in a study of T cells after yellow fever vaccination. The CDR3 covers 12 residues. Trimming at V came to 3 bases and at J to 7 bases, leaving 2 bases not matched to a gene. CDR1 is MNHEY and CDR2 is SMNVEV in the germline V gene (reference sequence). Generation of TCR cDNA used 5'RACE template switching (which added a universal primer site and UMIs). TCRdb re-called the 5' RACE reads through MiXCR, storing one row per CDR3 protein. The sample has a few hundred thousand distinct CDR3 sequences; roughly 4% are singletons. This clonotype was recorded at least ten times. Its target is unknown. Findings and limits, study-wide: Detected again after the booster were most primary-vaccination clones, at approximately 95% CD4 and 70% to 90% CD8. FACS-sorted repertoires could harbor abundant contaminating bulk-population clonotypes. Relatively few clonotypes were ones that appeared in both CD4 and CD8 compartments.

The clonotype originates from a man between 18 and 29 years old who received the YFV17D yellow fever vaccine. The sample consisted of PBMCs, taken on the day of the yellow fever booster vaccination. The chain joins TRBV27 to TRBJ1-2, with 7 positions matching TRBD1. As DNA, the CDR3 is TGTGCCAGCAGTTTCCCAGGGGGTGGCTACACCTTC. It encodes CASSFPGGGYTF.